These T cell receptor beta chains were read from a single sample in a study of Graves' ophthalmopathy and Graves' hyperthyroidism. TCRdb reprocessed the multiplex PCR reads via MiXCR and lists one record per CDR3 protein. The sample shows over 650,000 distinct CDR3 sequences, approximately 39% of them seen only once. Specimen: peripheral blood. Receptors originate from an adult man with Graves' ophthalmopathy. Both conserved end residues are part of each CDR3. D genes are given only for firm matches. Expanded clones get a size class; other rows say once, few or many, or leave the size out.

TRBJ1-4,TRBD1,few,TRBV19,CASSSTGNRGEKLFF,TGTGCCAGTAGTTCGACAGGGAATAGAGGTGAAAAACTGTTTTTT
TRBJ1-1,NA,many,TRBV4-1,CASSQAGDTEAFF,TGCGCCAGCAGCCAAGCAGGGGACACTGAAGCTTTCTTT
TRBJ2-5,TRBD1,NA,TRBV6-5,CASRSDRAFQETQYF,TGTGCCAGCAGGTCAGACAGGGCCTTCCAAGAGACCCAGTACTTC
TRBJ2-3,NA,NA,TRBV20-1,CSPAVSTDTQYF,TGCTCACCAGCGGTGAGCACAGATACGCAGTATTTT
TRBJ1-6,NA,many,TRBV6-6,CASSLDRNSPLHF,TGTGCCAGCAGTCTCGACAGGAATTCACCCCTCCACTTT
TRBJ1-5,NA,NA,TRBV7-3,CAASGGQPQHF,TGTGCCGCCTCGGGGGGCCAGCCCCAGCATTTT
TRBJ1-5,NA,NA,TRBV7-2,CASSFFGLGRPNQPQHF,TGTGCCAGCAGTTTTTTCGGTTTAGGCAGGCCTAATCAGCCCCAGCATTTT
TRBJ2-7,TRBD1,many,TRBV25-1,CASSEGTAPYEQYF,TGTGCCAGCAGTGAAGGGACAGCGCCCTACGAGCAGTACTTC
TRBJ1-1,NA,many,TRBV29-1,CSVVLQGRAEAFF,TGCAGCGTTGTGCTCCAGGGGAGGGCTGAAGCTTTCTTT
TRBJ2-5,NA,NA,TRBV21-1,CASSFGGRAFGGTQYF,TGTGCCAGCAGCTTCGGCGGGAGGGCGTTCGGGGGGACCCAGTACTTC
TRBJ1-6,TRBD1,once,TRBV14,CASSRAGTGNSPLHF,TGTGCCAGCAGCCGCGCCGGGACAGGGAATTCACCCCTCCACTTT
TRBJ2-6,TRBD2,few,TRBV4-3,CASSQTGGGNSGANVLTF,TGCGCCAGCAGCCAAACGGGAGGAGGGAATAGTGGGGCCAACGTCCTGACTTTC
TRBJ2-7,TRBD2,NA,TRBV5-1,CASSLGGTGTSYEQYF,TGCGCCAGCAGCTTGGGGGGCACCGGGACTAGCTACGAGCAGTACTTC
TRBJ1-5,NA,many,TRBV6-5,CASSYLPDQPQHF,TGTGCCAGCAGTTACCTTCCGGATCAGCCCCAGCATTTT
TRBJ2-6,NA,few,TRBV12-3/TRBV12-4,CASSSTAAGANVLTF,TGTGCCAGCAGTTCAACAGCCGCTGGGGCCAACGTCCTGACTTTC
TRBJ1-2,NA,many,TRBV7-8,CASSLVGNLVGYTF,TGTGCCAGCAGCTTAGTAGGCAATCTGGTTGGCTACACCTTC
TRBJ2-7,NA,NA,TRBV29-1,CSVEDRPFYEQYF,TGCAGCGTTGAAGATCGGCCATTCTACGAGCAGTACTTC
TRBJ2-7,NA,NA,TRBV7-3,CASGFTDGYEQYF,TGTGCTAGTGGTTTCACCGACGGCTACGAGCAGTACTTC
TRBJ1-1,NA,NA,TRBV29-1,CSFQGGGTEAFF,TGCAGCTTTCAGGGCGGAGGCACTGAAGCTTTCTTT
TRBJ1-5,NA,NA,TRBV19,CAGSLQGNQPQHF,TGTGCCGGTAGCCTGCAGGGGAATCAGCCCCAGCATTTT